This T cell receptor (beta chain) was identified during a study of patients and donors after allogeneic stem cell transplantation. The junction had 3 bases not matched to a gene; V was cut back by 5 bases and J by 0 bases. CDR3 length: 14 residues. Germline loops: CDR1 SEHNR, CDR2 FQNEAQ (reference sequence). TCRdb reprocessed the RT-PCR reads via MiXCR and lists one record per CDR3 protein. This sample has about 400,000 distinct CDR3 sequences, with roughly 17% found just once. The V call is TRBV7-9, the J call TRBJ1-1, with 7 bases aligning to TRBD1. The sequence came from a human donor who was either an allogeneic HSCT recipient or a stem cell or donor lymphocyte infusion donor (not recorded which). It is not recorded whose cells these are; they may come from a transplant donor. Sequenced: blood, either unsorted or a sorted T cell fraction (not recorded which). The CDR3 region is CASSKQGMNTEAFF. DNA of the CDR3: TGTGCCAGCAGCAAACAGGGGATGAACACTGAAGCTTTCTTT.